The source of this T cell receptor (beta chain) is a study of blood T cell repertoires in COVID-19. Generated by immunoSEQ multiplex PCR, the TCRdb table keeps only in-frame clones and is missing some. The sample has over 450,000 clones, roughly 89% seen once. After removal of 4 bases from V and 0 bases from J, the junction contained 0 bases not matched to a gene. Germline V lookup: CDR1 GTSNPN, CDR2 SVGIG (reference sequence). The CDR3 runs to 14 residues. To note about this clone: Within the sample, other DNA sequences also encode this same CDR3.

The sequenced sample consisted of peripheral blood. This receptor was identified in a man younger than 35 with COVID-19, enrolled during active disease. The rearrangement joins TRBV30 to TRBJ2-1; TRBD2 matches 10 bases. The CDR3 DNA is TGTGCCTGGACTAGCGGGAGCTCCTACAATGAGCAGTTCTTC. Protein sequence: CAWTSGSSYNEQFF. The variable domain in full, completed from reference TRBV30 and TRBJ2-1, reads SQTIHQWPATLVQPVGSPLSLECTVEGTSNPNLYWYRQAAGRGLQLLFYSVGIGQISSEVPQNLSASRPQDRQFILSSKKLLLSDSGFYLCAWTSGSSYNEQFFGPGTRLTVL.